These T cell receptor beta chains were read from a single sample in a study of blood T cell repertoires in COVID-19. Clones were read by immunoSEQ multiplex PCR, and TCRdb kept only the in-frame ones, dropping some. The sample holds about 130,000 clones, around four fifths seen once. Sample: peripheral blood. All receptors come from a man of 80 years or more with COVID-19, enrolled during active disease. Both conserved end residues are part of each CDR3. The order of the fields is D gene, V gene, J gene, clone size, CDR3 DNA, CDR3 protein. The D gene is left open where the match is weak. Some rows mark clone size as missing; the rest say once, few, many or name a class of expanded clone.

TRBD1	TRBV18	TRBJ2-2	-	TGTGCCAGCTCGCCTCAGGGGGCATCCGGGGAGCTGTTTTTT	CASSPQGASGELFF
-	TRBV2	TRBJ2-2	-	TGTGCCAGCAGCGGGTTGATGGGTACCGGGGAGCTGTTTTTT	CASSGLMGTGELFF
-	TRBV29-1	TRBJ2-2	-	TGCAGCGTGGACAAAATGAACACCGGGGAGCTGTTTTTT	CSVDKMNTGELFF
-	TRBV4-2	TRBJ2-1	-	TGTGCCAGCAGCCAAGATAAAGGCAGGGCAAATGAGCAGTTCTTC	CASSQDKGRANEQFF
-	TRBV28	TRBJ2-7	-	TGTGCCAGCAGTTTATCCTTTGGAAGGAGCTCCTACGAGCAGTACTTC	CASSLSFGRSSYEQYF
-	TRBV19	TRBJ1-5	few	TGTGCCAGTAGTCTTGACTGGGGAGTCAATCAGCCCCAGCATTTT	CASSLDWGVNQPQHF
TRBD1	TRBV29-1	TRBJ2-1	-	TGCAGCGTGGCAACAGGGGATGAGCAGTTCTTC	CSVATGDEQFF
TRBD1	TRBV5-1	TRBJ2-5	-	TGCGCCAGCAGCTTGTGGGACAGGGCACAAGAGACCCAGTACTTC	CASSLWDRAQETQYF
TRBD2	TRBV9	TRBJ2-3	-	TGTGCCAGCAGCGCCCCGGGAGCGATAGCGGGGGGGGCAGATACGCAGTATTTT	CASSAPGAIAGGADTQYF
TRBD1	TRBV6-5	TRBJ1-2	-	TGTGCCAGCAAGGGACAGGGAGATTATGGCTACACCTTC	CASKGQGDYGYTF
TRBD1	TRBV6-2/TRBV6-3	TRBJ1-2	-	TGTGCCAGCAGTTACTCCTTACAGGGGAATGGCTACACCTTC	CASSYSLQGNGYTF
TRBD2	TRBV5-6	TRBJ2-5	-	TGTGCCAGCAGCGGCGGGAGGCGGGAGACCCAGTACTTC	CASSGGRRETQYF
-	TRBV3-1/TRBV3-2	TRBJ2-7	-	TGTGCCAGCAGCCGCCCTGGGCGGGGCTCCTACGAGCAGTACTTC	CASSRPGRGSYEQYF
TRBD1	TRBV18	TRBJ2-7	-	TGTGCCAGCTCACCCGGACAGGGTGAAGCCGAGCAGTACTTC	CASSPGQGEAEQYF
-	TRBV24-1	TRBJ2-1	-	TGTGCCACCAGTGAGAACTCTAGATACAATGAGCAGTTCTTC	CATSENSRYNEQFF
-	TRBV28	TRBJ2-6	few	TGTGCCACTTCGGGGGCCAACGTCCTGACTTTC	CATSGANVLTF
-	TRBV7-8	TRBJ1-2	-	TGTGCCACCACCCGCGGCAGGCGCTCATATGGCTACACCTTC	CATTRGRRSYGYTF
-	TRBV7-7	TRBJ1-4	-	TGTGCTAGCGCAGAAAATCCTGCGGACATGAAGCTGTTTTTT	CASAENPADMKLFF
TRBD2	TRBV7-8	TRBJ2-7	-	TGTGCCAGCAGCTTAGGGGCTAGCGGGAACTACGAGCAGTACTTC	CASSLGASGNYEQYF
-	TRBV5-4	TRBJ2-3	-	TGTGCCAGCACTTTGAGGAGCACAGATACGCAGTATTTT	CASTLRSTDTQYF
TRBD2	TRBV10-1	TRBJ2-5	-	TGCGCCAACCCGGGACTAGCGGGAGGAGGGCAAGAGACCCAGTACTTC	CANPGLAGGGQETQYF
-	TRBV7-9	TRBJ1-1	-	TGTGCCAGCAGCTTATTGAGGAGGGAAGCTTTCTTT	CASSLLRREAFF
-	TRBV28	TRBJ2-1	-	TGTGCCAGCAGTCTAGCGGGACAGGGGAGCTACAATGAGCAGTTCTTC	CASSLAGQGSYNEQFF
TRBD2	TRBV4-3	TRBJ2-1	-	TGCGCCAGCAGCCAAGATGTGGCTAGCGGGAGATTTAGTAGTATTAGTGAGCAGTTCTTC	CASSQDVASGRFSSISEQFF
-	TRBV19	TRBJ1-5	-	TGTGCCAGTAGTGGGCAGGGTTACCAGCCCCAGCATTTT	CASSGQGYQPQHF
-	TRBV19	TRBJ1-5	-	TGTGCCAGTAGTATCACGGGGGGCGCGGGCAATCAGCCCCAGCATTTT	CASSITGGAGNQPQHF
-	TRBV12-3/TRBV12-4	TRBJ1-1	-	TGTGCCAGCAGTATTAACGGTCGAACTGAAGCTTTCTTT	CASSINGRTEAFF
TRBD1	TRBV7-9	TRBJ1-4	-	TGTGCCAGCGGACCACAGGGGAATGAAAAACTGTTTTTT	CASGPQGNEKLFF
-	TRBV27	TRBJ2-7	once	TGTGCCACCTCCAGGGCAGCAGACTCCTACGAGCAGTACTTC	CATSRAADSYEQYF
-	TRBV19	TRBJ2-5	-	TGTGCCAGTAGTTATATGTTTGCGGGGCAAGAGACCCAGTACTTC	CASSYMFAGQETQYF
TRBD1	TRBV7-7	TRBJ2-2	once	TGTGCTAGCAGGACAGGGGCGAACACCGGGGAGCTGTTTTTT	CASRTGANTGELFF
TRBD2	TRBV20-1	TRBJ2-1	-	TGCAGTGCTAGTAGGCATGGAGCGGGGGACTACAATGAGCAGTTCTTC	CSASRHGAGDYNEQFF
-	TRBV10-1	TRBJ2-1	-	TGCGCCAGCAGCCGAGGGGACTCCGACAATGAGCAGTTCTTC	CASSRGDSDNEQFF
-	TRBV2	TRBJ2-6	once	TGTGCCAGCAGTCTTCAGGGAGGTCAAGGCTCTGGGGCCAACGTCCTGACTTTC	CASSLQGGQGSGANVLTF
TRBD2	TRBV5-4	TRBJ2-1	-	TGTGCCAGCAGCTTGGGCAGCGGGAGCCCCTACAATGAGCAGTTCTTC	CASSLGSGSPYNEQFF
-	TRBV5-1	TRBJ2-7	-	TGCGCCAGCAGCTTGAATAATCGAGCGGGCGAGCAGTACTTC	CASSLNNRAGEQYF
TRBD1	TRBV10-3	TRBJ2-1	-	TGTGCCATCAGTCCGCAGGGGGCCCGGAATGAGCAGTTCTTC	CAISPQGARNEQFF
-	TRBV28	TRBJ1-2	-	TGTGCCAGCACCACTACGGGGGGTGGCTACACCTTC	CASTTTGGGYTF
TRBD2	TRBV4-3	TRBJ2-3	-	TGCGCCAGCAGCCGGCGGACTAGCGCAAACACAGATACGCAGTATTTT	CASSRRTSANTDTQYF
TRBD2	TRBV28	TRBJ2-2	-	TGTGCCAGCGGGGCTAGCGGGAGGATCAGCGGGGAGCTGTTTTTT	CASGASGRISGELFF
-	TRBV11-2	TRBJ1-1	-	TGTGCCAGCAGCTTGGGGAGGCAGGGTAACACTGAAGCTTTCTTT	CASSLGRQGNTEAFF
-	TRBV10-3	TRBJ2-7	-	TGTGCCATCAGTAGCACAGACTCCTACGAGCAGTACTTC	CAISSTDSYEQYF
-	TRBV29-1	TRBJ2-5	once	TGCAGCGTTGGGGTACTAGCACAAGAGACCCAGTACTTC	CSVGVLAQETQYF
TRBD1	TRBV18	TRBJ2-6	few	TGTGCCAGCTCACCACGGAGACAGGGCGGTGGGGCCAACGTCCTGACTTTC	CASSPRRQGGGANVLTF
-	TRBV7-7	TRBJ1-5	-	TGTGCTAGCAGCTTGATGGGTGGGTGCAGGGGCTTGGGCAATCAGCCCCAGCATTTT	CASSLMGGCRGLGNQPQHF
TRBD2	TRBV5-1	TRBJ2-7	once	TGCGCCAGCAGCTTTTGGAGCCAGCCTAGCGGGAGGGAGTCCTACGAGCAGTACTTC	CASSFWSQPSGRESYEQYF
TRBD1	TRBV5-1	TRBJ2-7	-	TGCGCCAGCAGCTTACGACAGGGACCCTACGAGCAGTACTTC	CASSLRQGPYEQYF
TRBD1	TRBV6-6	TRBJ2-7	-	TGTGCCAGCAGCTACCCCGGGACAGGCTTCTCCGAGCAGTACTTC	CASSYPGTGFSEQYF
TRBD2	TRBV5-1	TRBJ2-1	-	TGCGCCAGCAGCTTGGGAAAGAGCGGGAGGAATTACAATGAGCAGTTCTTC	CASSLGKSGRNYNEQFF
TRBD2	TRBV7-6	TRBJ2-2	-	TGTGCCAGCAGCTTTACTAGCGGGAACACCGGGGAGCTGTTTTTT	CASSFTSGNTGELFF
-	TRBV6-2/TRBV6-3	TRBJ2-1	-	TGTGCCAGCAGTCCACAGACAAGTTCCTACAATGAGCAGTTCTTC	CASSPQTSSYNEQFF
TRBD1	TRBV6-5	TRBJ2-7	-	TGTGCCAGCAGTCGGACAGGGGCACTCTCCTACGAGCAGTACTTC	CASSRTGALSYEQYF
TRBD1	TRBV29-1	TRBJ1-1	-	TGCAGCGTGGGACAGGGGAGGAACACTGAAGCTTTCTTT	CSVGQGRNTEAFF
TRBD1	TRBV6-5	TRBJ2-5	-	TGTGCCAGCAGTTACGCGGACAGGAGAGAGACCCAGTACTTC	CASSYADRRETQYF
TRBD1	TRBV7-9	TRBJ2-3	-	TGTGCCAGCAGCATCCGACAGGGGACAGATACGCAGTATTTT	CASSIRQGTDTQYF
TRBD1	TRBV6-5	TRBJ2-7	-	TGTGCCAGCAGACTTGCCGGGACAGGCTCCTACGAGCAGTACTTC	CASRLAGTGSYEQYF
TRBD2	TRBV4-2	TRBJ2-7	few	TGTGCCAGCAGCCAAGTCTCCTCCGGGACTAGCGGGCGTTCCTACGAGCAGTACTTC	CASSQVSSGTSGRSYEQYF